This T cell receptor beta chain was sequenced in a study of metastatic and nonmetastatic thyroid tumors. Only a few counts were recorded for this clone. No patient received treatment before thyroid surgery. TCRdb re-analyzed the PCR reads using MiXCR. The sample contains several thousand clones, roughly 14% of which appear only once. The clonotype originates from a female donor with papillary thyroid cancer or a benign thyroid nodule (not recorded which). Some clones in this sample may be carry-over from other donors' samples. Sequencing input: blood.

For the CDR3, the DNA is TGTGCCAGCAGTGACGGGACTATCGCTGACTACAATGAGCAGTTCTTC. This sequence encodes CASSDGTIADYNEQFF. The chain carries TRBV6-4 and TRBJ2-1; 7 bases map to TRBD2. Germline V CDR1 and CDR2: MRHNA, SNTAGT. Unmatched junction bases numbered 7, after V lost 2 bases and J lost 3 bases. The CDR3 contains 16 residues.